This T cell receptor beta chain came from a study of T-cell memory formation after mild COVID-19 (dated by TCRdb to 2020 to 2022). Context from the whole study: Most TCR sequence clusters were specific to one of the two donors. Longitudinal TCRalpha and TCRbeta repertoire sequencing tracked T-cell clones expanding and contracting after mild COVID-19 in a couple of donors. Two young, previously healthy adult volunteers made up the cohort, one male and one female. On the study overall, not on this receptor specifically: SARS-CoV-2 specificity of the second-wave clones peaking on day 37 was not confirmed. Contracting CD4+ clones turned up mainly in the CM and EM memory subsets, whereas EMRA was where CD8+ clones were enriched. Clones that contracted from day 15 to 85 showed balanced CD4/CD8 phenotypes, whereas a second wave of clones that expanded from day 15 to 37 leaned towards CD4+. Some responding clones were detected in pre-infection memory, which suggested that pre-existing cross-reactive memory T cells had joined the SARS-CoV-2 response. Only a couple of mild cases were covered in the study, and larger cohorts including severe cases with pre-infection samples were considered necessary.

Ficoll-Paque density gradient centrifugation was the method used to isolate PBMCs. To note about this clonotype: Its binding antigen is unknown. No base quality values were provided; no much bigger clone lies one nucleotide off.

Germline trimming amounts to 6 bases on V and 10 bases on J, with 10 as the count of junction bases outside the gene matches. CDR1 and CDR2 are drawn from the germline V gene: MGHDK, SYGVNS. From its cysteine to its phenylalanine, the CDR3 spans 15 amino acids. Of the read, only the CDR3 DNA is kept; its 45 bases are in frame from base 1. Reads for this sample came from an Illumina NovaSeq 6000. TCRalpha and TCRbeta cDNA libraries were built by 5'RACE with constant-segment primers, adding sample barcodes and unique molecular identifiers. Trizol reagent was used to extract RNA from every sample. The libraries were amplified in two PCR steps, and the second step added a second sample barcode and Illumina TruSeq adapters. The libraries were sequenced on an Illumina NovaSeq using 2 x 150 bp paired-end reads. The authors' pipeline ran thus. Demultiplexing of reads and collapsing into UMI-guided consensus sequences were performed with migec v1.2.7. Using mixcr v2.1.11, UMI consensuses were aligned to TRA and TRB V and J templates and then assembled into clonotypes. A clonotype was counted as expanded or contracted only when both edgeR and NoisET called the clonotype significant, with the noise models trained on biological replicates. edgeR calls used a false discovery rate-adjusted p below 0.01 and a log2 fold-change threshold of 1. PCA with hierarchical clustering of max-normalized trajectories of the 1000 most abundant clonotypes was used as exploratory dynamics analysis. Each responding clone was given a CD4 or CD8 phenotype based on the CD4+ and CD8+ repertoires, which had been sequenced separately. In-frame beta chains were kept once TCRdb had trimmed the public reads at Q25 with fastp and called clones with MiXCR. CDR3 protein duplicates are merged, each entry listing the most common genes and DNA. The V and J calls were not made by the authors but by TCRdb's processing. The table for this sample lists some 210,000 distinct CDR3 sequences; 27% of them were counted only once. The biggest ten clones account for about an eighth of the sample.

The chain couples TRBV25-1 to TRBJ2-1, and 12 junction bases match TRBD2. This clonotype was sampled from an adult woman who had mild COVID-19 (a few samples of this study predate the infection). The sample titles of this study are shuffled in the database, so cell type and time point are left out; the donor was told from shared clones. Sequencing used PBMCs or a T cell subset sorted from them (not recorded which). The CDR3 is CASRTLAGGPGEQFF. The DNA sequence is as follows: TGTGCCAGCAGGACTCTAGCGGGAGGGCCCGGGGAGCAGTTCTTC.